This T cell receptor beta chain was identified in a study of T cells after yellow fever vaccination. Overall study results and limits: Though weaker, the secondary response peaked faster, on day 5 versus 15. Some clonotypes were seen in both the CD4 and the CD8 compartments. These made up a small share and likely arose from convergent recombination.

One entry per CDR3 protein results from TCRdb running MiXCR on the 5' RACE reads. The repertoire has 140,000 to 150,000 distinct CDR3 sequences, about 6.2% of them found once; the top ten carry approximately 0.61%. There are 14 residues in the CDR3. With 1 base removed from V and 5 bases from J, the gap between germline ends came to 12 bases. Germline CDR1 SGHRS, CDR2 YFSETQ. This clonotype came up many times. The antigen is unknown. The origin of this receptor is a man aged 30 to 39 who received the YFV17D yellow fever vaccine. This sample comprised CD4+ T cells sorted from PBMCs, obtained 10 days after the yellow fever booster vaccination. The chain has TRBV5-1 and TRBJ2-5; D is uncertain. CDR3: CASSLTNKHETQYF. The CDR3 DNA reads as TGCGCCAGCAGCTTGACGAACAAACACGAGACCCAGTACTTC.